What follows are 24 T cell receptor beta chains derived from one specimen sequenced in a study of cytomegalovirus exposure and HLA in healthy donors. The PCR employed 60 Vbeta primers together with 13 Jbeta primers. Sequenced by immunoSEQ multiplex PCR; TCRdb stores in-frame clones only, minus some. The sample records fewer than 200,000 clones, more than 60% being singletons. Sample: PBMCs. The receptors here all came from a male donor in good health and CMV-seronegative.

V gene TRBV6-1 combines with J gene TRBJ2-3, with 11 bases identical to TRBD1. Germline-derived CDR1 and CDR2 are MNHNS and SASEGT. The CDR3 consists of 15 residues. J gave up 2 bases and V 5 bases, and 3 bases lay outside the gene matches. CDR3 region: CASSLDRGLTDTQYF. In nucleotides, the CDR3 is TGTGCCAGCAGTTTGGACAGGGGGCTCACAGATACGCAGTATTTT.

This chain connects TRBV6-5 to TRBJ2-5; TRBD2 is a possible D gene (6 bases). Germline V CDR1 and CDR2: MNHEY, SVGAGI. The length of the CDR3 is 15 residues. Deletions cut 0 bases from V and 5 bases from J, with 13 bases between. This CDR3 is CASSYSRGGGETQYF. In nucleotides, the CDR3 is TGTGCCAGCAGTTACTCGCGGGGAGGCGGTGAGACCCAGTACTTC.

The chain has TRBV5-1 and TRBJ2-3; 11 positions match TRBD1. Germline trimming cut 6 bases from V and 5 bases from J; bases unmatched to any gene: 5. The CDR3 has 14 amino acids. Germline V gives CDR1 SGHRS, CDR2 YFSETQ. CDR3 in DNA: TGCGCCAGCAAACCGGGACAGGGGGGAGATACGCAGTATTTT. Protein product: CASKPGQGGDTQYF.

This clone has more than one count but fewer than ten. CDR3 bases: TGTGCCAGCAGTCTCAGGGACTCCTACGAGCAGTACTTC. Its protein product is CASSLRDSYEQYF. The chain joins TRBV27 to TRBJ2-7, with D perhaps matching TRBD1 (5 bases). V gave up 5 bases and J gave up 0 bases, with 8 bases separating them. The CDR3 has 13 residues. The germline gives CDR1 MNHEY, CDR2 SMNVEV (reference sequence).

This clone has only a few counts. The chain is built from TRBV2 and TRBJ2-3; 7 bases agree with TRBD2. The V gene end was trimmed by 4 bases and the J gene end by 0 bases; junction bases not matched to a gene: 4. The germline gives CDR1 SNHLY, CDR2 FYNNEI. The CDR3 covers 15 residues. CDR3 protein: CASSVGGASTDTQYF. Written as DNA, the CDR3 is TGTGCCAGCAGTGTGGGAGGGGCTAGCACAGATACGCAGTATTTT.

The J gene is TRBJ1-2, the V gene TRBV7-2; 7 bases fit TRBD1. There are 13 residues in the CDR3. The ends lost 5 bases at V and 6 bases at J; junction bases unmatched: 6. In germline, CDR1 is SGHTA, CDR2 FQGNSA. CDR3 nucleotides: TGTGCCAGCAGCCCCGGGACAGATGATGGCTACACCTTC. It translates to CASSPGTDDGYTF.

This chain connects TRBV11-2 to TRBJ2-5; no definite D call. V was trimmed by 0 bases and J by 6 bases, leaving 5 bases between them. The germline gives CDR1 SGHAT, CDR2 FQNNGV. The CDR3 is 12 amino acids. The CDR3 DNA is TGTGCCAGCAGCTTAGATCTTAAGACCCAGTACTTC. Encoded protein: CASSLDLKTQYF.

The chain is built from TRBV4-1 and TRBJ2-1; TRBD2 agrees at 8 bases. Germline trimming cut 4 bases from V and 7 bases from J; bases unmatched to any gene: 6. The CDR3 contains 14 residues. CDR1 is MGHRA and CDR2 is YSYEKL in the germline V gene. This CDR3 reads CASSPSGLRNEQFF. DNA for the CDR3: TGCGCCAGCAGCCCTAGCGGGTTGAGGAATGAGCAGTTCTTC.

The rearrangement joins TRBV5-4 to TRBJ2-7; TRBD2 is a possible D gene (5 bases). Trimming took 1 base from V and 1 from J, leaving 9 bases between them. The CDR3 is 14 residues long. CDR1 is SGHNT, CDR2 YYREEE, per germline (reference sequence). As DNA, the CDR3 is TGTGCCAGCAGCTTGTTTGGCGGGTCCTACGAGCAGTACTTC. Translating it yields CASSLFGGSYEQYF. The whole variable domain, remainder taken from reference TRBV5-4 and TRBJ2-7, is ETGVTQSPTHLIKTRGQQVTLRCSSQSGHNTVSWYQQALGQGPQFIFQYYREEENGRGNFPPRFSGLQFPNYSSELNVNALELDDSALYLCASSLFGGSYEQYFGPGTRLTVT.

This clone came up once. The rearrangement links TRBV19 to TRBJ1-1; possibly TRBD1 for D (5 bases). Germline V gene data show CDR1 as LNHDA and CDR2 as SQIVND (reference sequence). The CDR3 extends over 15 amino acids. Trimming shortened V by 5 bases and J by 1 base, and 14 bases separated the two germline ends. CDR3 DNA: TGTGCCAGTAGTGATCCCACAGGAACGAACACTGAAGCTTTCTTT. Its protein product is CASSDPTGTNTEAFF.

The rearrangement joins TRBV6-1 to TRBJ1-5; 7 nucleotides match TRBD1. The CDR3 extends over 13 amino acids. Germline CDR1 and CDR2: MNHNS and SASEGT. The trim removed 6 bases at V and 5 bases at J, leaving 4 bases unmatched. Here the CDR3 reads CASRRQGDQPQHF. CDR3 in DNA: TGTGCCAGCAGAAGACAGGGTGATCAGCCCCAGCATTTT.

The V call is TRBV7-9, the J call TRBJ2-1; D possibly corresponds to TRBD2 (6 bases). V was trimmed by 2 bases and J by 8 bases, leaving 16 bases between them. The CDR3 totals 15 residues. Looked up from germline, CDR1 is SEHNR and CDR2 is FQNEAQ (reference sequence). CDR3: CASSLFGGGGDEQFF. For the CDR3, the DNA is TGTGCCAGCAGCTTATTCGGGGGAGGTGGGGATGAGCAGTTCTTC.

The rearrangement uses TRBV5-1 and TRBJ1-1; TRBD1 agrees at 11 bases. Germline CDR1 is SGHRS and CDR2 is YFSETQ. Germline trimming cut 4 bases from V and 10 bases from J; bases unmatched to any gene: 12. The CDR3 runs 15 residues. The CDR3 nucleotides read TGCGCCAGCAGCGCCGGACAGGGGGCGAAGTGGGGAGCTTTCTTT. Protein product: CASSAGQGAKWGAFF.

The V gene is TRBV6-4, the J gene TRBJ2-1; 8 bases match TRBD2. The CDR3 runs to 14 residues. The germline gives CDR1 MRHNA, CDR2 SNTAGT. V gave up 4 bases and J gave up 10 bases; unmatched junction bases: 9. CDR3 bases: TGTGCCAGCAGTGCCCCGGGGGGGGGCAGCGAGCAGTTCTTC. Translated: CASSAPGGGSEQFF.

This rearrangement joins TRBV2 to TRBJ2-3, with TRBD2 matching 11 bases. The junction had 8 bases not matched to a gene; V was cut back by 7 bases and J by 2 bases. Germline V gives CDR1 SNHLY, CDR2 FYNNEI. The CDR3 extends over 16 amino acids. The CDR3 spells CASTPSGGLYTDTQYF. Written as DNA, the CDR3 is TGTGCCAGCACCCCTAGCGGGGGGCTTTACACAGATACGCAGTATTTT.

The chain carries TRBV2 and TRBJ2-3, with TRBD2 matching over 10 bases. V was clipped by 8 bases and J by 7 bases; unmatched bases: 12. The length of the CDR3 is 15 residues. Germline CDR1 is SNHLY and CDR2 is FYNNEI. The DNA for the CDR3 is TGTGCCAGCCGATTAGAGCGGGGGGGCCCAAATACGCAGTATTTT. It encodes CASRLERGGPNTQYF.

This chain links TRBV28 with TRBJ2-7, with TRBD1 as a possible D gene (5 bases). V lost 3 bases, J lost 1 base, and 7 bases lay in between. This CDR3 contains 13 residues. Per the germline V gene, CDR1 is MDHEN and CDR2 is SYDVKM. The CDR3 bases are TGTGCCAGCAGTTTGACAGCATCCTACGAGCAGTACTTC. Its translation is CASSLTASYEQYF. Variable domain in full (rest from reference TRBV28 and TRBJ2-7): DVKVTQSSRYLVKRTGEKVFLECVQDMDHENMFWYRQDPGLGLRLIYFSYDVKMKEKGDIPEGYSVSREKKERFSLILESASTNQTSMYLCASSLTASYEQYFGPGTRLTVT.

The V call is TRBV11-1, the J call TRBJ2-3, with a weak D call TRBD2 (6 bases). This CDR3 region has 15 residues. The V gene's germline CDR1 is SGHAT and CDR2 FQDESV (reference sequence). Trimming left V 3 bases short and J 10 bases short, with 20 bases between. The CDR3 DNA reads as TGTGCCAGCAGCTTGGCCGGGACTTCCTGGATCGCGCAGTATTTT. Amino acid sequence: CASSLAGTSWIAQYF.

This clone was observed a handful of times. J is TRBJ2-7 and V is TRBV7-8; 8 bases are a match to TRBD2. Germline assignment: CDR1 SGHVS and CDR2 FQNEAQ. V was pared by 6 bases and J by 2 bases, with 9 bases of the junction left unmatched. This CDR3 is 15 amino acids long. For the CDR3, the DNA is TGTGCCAGCAGAAGGCTAGCGGGTGGGCCCTACGAGCAGTACTTC. This gives the protein CASRRLAGGPYEQYF.

The chain combines TRBV29-1 with TRBJ2-7; 8 bases agree with TRBD1. Germline V gene data show CDR1 as SQVTM and CDR2 as ANQGSEA. The CDR3 contains 13 residues. With 4 bases clipped from V and 4 bases from J, the junction kept 6 bases outside the gene matches. The CDR3 sequence: CSVGSGGAYEQYF. The CDR3 coding sequence is TGCAGCGTTGGTTCAGGGGGCGCGTACGAGCAGTACTTC.

The chain combines TRBV25-1 with TRBJ2-2; D not certain. V shed 1 base and J shed 7 bases, with 4 bases lying between them. CDR1 MGHDK and CDR2 SYGVNS come from the germline V gene. The CDR3 totals 12 residues. CDR3 nucleotide sequence: TGTGCCAGCAGTGAATTGAGCGGGGAGCTGTTTTTT. Protein product: CASSELSGELFF.

J is TRBJ2-2 and V is TRBV2; 9 bases line up with TRBD1. Per the germline V gene, CDR1 is SNHLY and CDR2 is FYNNEI. The CDR3 is 20 amino acids. Germline trimming cut 2 bases from V and 5 bases from J; bases unmatched to any gene: 18. CDR3 nucleotide sequence: TGTGCCAGCAGTGAACGGGCGGACAGGGGAGGGGATTTTGGGACCGGGGAGCTGTTTTTT. Its translation: CASSERADRGGDFGTGELFF.

In nucleotides, the CDR3 is TGTGCCAGTAACGGGATGAGTCATGAAAAACTGTTTTTT. It codes for CASNGMSHEKLFF. The gene calls are TRBV19 and TRBJ1-4; D remains unclear. Germline lookup yields CDR1 LNHDA and CDR2 SQIVND (reference sequence). The CDR3 consists of 13 residues. Trimming pared 7 bases from V and 6 bases from J, leaving 12 bases between. Using reference TRBV19 and TRBJ1-4 for the parts outside the CDR3, the full variable domain is DGGITQSPKYLFRKEGQNVTLSCEQNLNHDAMYWYRQDPGQGLRLIYYSQIVNDFQKGDIAEGYSVSREKKESFPLTVTSAQKNPTAFYLCASNGMSHEKLFFGSGTQLSVL.

The chain recombines TRBV4-3 with TRBJ2-5, with 7 nucleotides matching TRBD1. V lost 0 bases, J lost 7 bases, and 8 bases stayed unmatched. This CDR3 region has 15 residues. Germline V gene data show CDR1 as LGHNA and CDR2 as YSLEER. The CDR3 sequence: CASSQELTGLGTQYF. The CDR3 bases are TGCGCCAGCAGCCAAGAACTGACAGGGCTCGGGACCCAGTACTTC.